This record covers a single TCR beta chain. The target antigen is unknown. Germline values: CDR1 WSHSY, CDR2 SAAADI. The length of the CDR3 is 20 residues. V dropped 3 bases and J dropped 4; count of bases not matched to a gene: 18. The record originates from a study of T cell responses to AZD1222 COVID-19 vaccine. Second-dose intervals of approximately 4 or approximately 12 weeks were pooled. The protocol was immunoSEQ multiplex PCR, while the TCRdb copy is restricted to in-frame clones and leaves out a portion. The sample yields 120,000 to 150,000 clones, roughly nine tenths seen once. General study results and limits: Vaccine-associated CD4 TCRs ranged over spike, dominating at 160-218 and 743-854. Without day 14 samples, only post-peak T cell repertoires were studied. Spike-specific TCR breadth and depth went up after people got two AZD1222 doses.

This specimen was peripheral blood, taken 28 days after the second AZD1222 dose. V gene TRBV10-2 combines with J gene TRBJ2-1, with 10 bases aligning to TRBD2. This sequence was found in an adult who received the AZD1222 COVID-19 vaccine. The CDR3 DNA sequence: TGCGCCAGCAGTGAACTGGGGGGGGGTGTGACTAGCGGGCTTTACAATGAGCAGTTCTTC. This sequence encodes CASSELGGGVTSGLYNEQFF.